The 14 T cell receptor beta chains presented below share a single source sample, sequenced in a study of CD8 T cells in ankylosing spondylitis. TCRdb ran MiXCR on the 5' RACE reads and lists one entry per CDR3 protein. The table shows roughly 240,000 distinct CDR3 sequences, with roughly a third occurring only once. Sequencing used blood, either unsorted or a sorted T cell fraction (not recorded which). These receptor sequences come from a male donor with ankylosing spondylitis or in good health (not recorded which).

This rearrangement joins TRBV19 to TRBJ2-3; 8 positions match TRBD1. CDR3 length equals 14 residues. Germline lookup yields CDR1 LNHDA and CDR2 SQIVND (reference sequence). The ends lost 5 bases at V and 6 bases at J; junction bases unmatched: 7. The DNA of the CDR3 is TGTGCCAGTAGTTTCGGACAGGGAAGGGATACGCAGTATTTT. Protein sequence: CASSFGQGRDTQYF.

This clonotype turned up a few times. The chain combines TRBV12-3 or TRBV12-4 with TRBJ2-7; D might be TRBD1 (5 bases). This CDR3 is 16 amino acids long. V shed 5 bases and J shed 2 bases, with 19 bases lying between them. CDR3 loop: CASSPFGRGRTYEQYF. The CDR3 DNA reads TGTGCCAGCAGTCCTTTCGGTAGGGGCCGGACCTACGAGCAGTACTTC.

At least ten counts were recorded for this clonotype. The CDR3 here is CSARTGPSYEQYF. The CDR3, as DNA: TGCAGCGCCCGGACAGGACCTTCCTACGAGCAGTACTTC. The V and J genes are TRBV29-1 and TRBJ2-7; the match to TRBD1 covers 7 bases. The CDR3 length is 13 residues. Trimming removed 7 bases from V and 1 base from J; junction bases left unmatched: 7. Germline-derived CDR1 and CDR2 are SQVTM and ANQGSEA.

V gene TRBV7-9 combines with J gene TRBJ2-1; 13 positions agree with TRBD2. The length of the CDR3 is 16 residues. With V trimmed by 0 bases and J by 7 bases, 3 bases remained unmatched. Germline values: CDR1 SEHNR, CDR2 FQNEAQ (reference sequence). The CDR3 region has the DNA TGTGCCAGCAGCTTAGCGGGACTAGCGGGGCTAAATGAGCAGTTCTTC. It translates to CASSLAGLAGLNEQFF.

This chain links TRBV29-1 with TRBJ2-5; a weak D match, TRBD2 (5 bases). In germline, CDR1 is SQVTM, CDR2 ANQGSEA. The CDR3 spans 14 residues. V gave up 1 base and J gave up 5 bases, with 14 bases separating them. This CDR3 reads CSVEGWFPGETQYF. In nucleotides, the CDR3 is TGCAGCGTTGAAGGGTGGTTCCCGGGGGAGACCCAGTACTTC.

This chain joins TRBV12-3 or TRBV12-4 and TRBJ1-5, with D maybe TRBD1 (6 bases). This CDR3 contains 17 residues. Trimming pared 1 base from V and 7 bases from J, leaving 20 bases between. Here the CDR3 DNA reads TGTGCCAGCAGTTTAGTGTATGGGGCGGGGGCGCGGCAGCCCCAGCATTTT. Protein: CASSLVYGAGARQPQHF.

This clonotype has only a few counts. The chain employs TRBV24-1 and TRBJ2-1; TRBD1 matches at 7 bases. CDR3 length equals 13 residues. Germline CDR1 KGHDR, CDR2 SFDVKD. The trim removed 9 bases at V and 5 bases at J, leaving 6 bases unmatched. The CDR3 loop is CATGLQGNNEQFF. As DNA, the CDR3 is TGTGCCACCGGCTTACAGGGGAACAATGAGCAGTTCTTC.

The chain is built from TRBV20-1 and TRBJ2-5; D possibly uses TRBD1 or TRBD2 (5 bases each). Germline loops: CDR1 DFQATT, CDR2 SNEGSKA (reference sequence). The length of the CDR3 is 12 residues. V lost 3 bases, J lost 4 bases, and 9 bases lay in between. CDR3 in amino acids: CSASKGRETQYF. The DNA of the CDR3 is TGCAGTGCTAGTAAGGGGAGAGAGACCCAGTACTTC.

The chain links TRBV20-1 to TRBJ1-2; D call uncertain. V was trimmed by 2 bases and J by 12 bases, leaving 16 bases between them. The CDR3 length is 12 residues. CDR1 is DFQATT and CDR2 is SNEGSKA in the germline V gene (reference sequence). This CDR3 reads CSARQYIDPDTF. The CDR3 DNA follows: TGCAGTGCTAGACAATACATCGACCCAGACACCTTC.

This clonotype turned up a few times. The chain employs TRBV30 and TRBJ2-2; D remains unclear. There are 12 residues in the CDR3. V lost 2 bases to trimming and J lost 6 bases, with 7 bases between them. Germline V lookup: CDR1 GTSNPN, CDR2 SVGIG (reference sequence). In DNA form, the CDR3 reads TGTGCCTGGAGTTATTACGCCGGGGAGCTGTTTTTT. Protein: CAWSYYAGELFF.

This clonotype was seen a handful of times. As DNA, the CDR3 is TGTGCCAGCAGCACAGATTTTAACTATGGCTACACCTTC. It yields the protein CASSTDFNYGYTF. The chain employs TRBV12-3 or TRBV12-4 and TRBJ1-2, with unresolved D. The CDR3 consists of 13 residues. V dropped 6 bases and J dropped 1 base, with 9 bases sitting between them.

The rearrangement joins TRBV4-2 to TRBJ2-7; 8 bases line up with TRBD1. The CDR3 is 15 amino acids. Germline V CDR1 and CDR2: LGHNA, YNFKEQ. With 3 bases clipped from V and 2 bases from J, the junction kept 6 bases outside the gene matches. The CDR3 reads CASSQNRGSTYEQYF. Written as DNA, the CDR3 is TGTGCCAGCAGCCAGAACAGGGGGTCAACCTACGAGCAGTACTTC.

This chain connects TRBV6-5 to TRBJ1-6, with D perhaps matching TRBD1 (5 bases). CDR3 length equals 15 residues. Looked up from germline, CDR1 is MNHEY and CDR2 is SVGAGI. Trimming removed 2 bases from V and 6 bases from J, with 11 bases in between. CDR3 sequence: CASSYTGGTNSPLHF. The CDR3 region has the DNA TGTGCCAGCAGTTACACGGGGGGAACTAATTCACCCCTCCACTTT.

This chain uses TRBV12-3 or TRBV12-4 with TRBJ2-5, with TRBD2 as a possible D gene (6 bases). Trimming removed 7 bases at V and 0 bases at J, with 9 bases between. The length of the CDR3 is 13 residues. This CDR3 is CASKERDQETQYF. The CDR3 bases are TGTGCCAGCAAGGAGCGGGACCAAGAGACCCAGTACTTC.